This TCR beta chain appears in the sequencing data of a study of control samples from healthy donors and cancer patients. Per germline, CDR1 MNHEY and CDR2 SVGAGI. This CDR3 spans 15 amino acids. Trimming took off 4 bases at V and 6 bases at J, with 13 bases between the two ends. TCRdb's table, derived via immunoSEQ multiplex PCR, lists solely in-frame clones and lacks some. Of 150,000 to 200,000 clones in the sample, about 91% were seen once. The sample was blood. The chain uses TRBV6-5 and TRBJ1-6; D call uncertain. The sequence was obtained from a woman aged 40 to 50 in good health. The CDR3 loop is CASSLQRTPNSPLHF. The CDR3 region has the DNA TGTGCCAGCAGTTTACAAAGGACCCCTAATTCACCCCTCCACTTT.